This is a list of T cell receptor beta chains from one sample in a study of blood T cells in healthy people across ages. TCRdb used MiXCR to reprocess the 5' RACE reads, holding one entry per CDR3 protein. The sample includes hundreds of thousands of distinct CDR3 sequences, 27% of them seen just once. The same sample was also studied in work on T cells of mothers and their children.

The sequenced sample was blood. Receptors were obtained from a boy between 2 and 10 years old in good health. Both conserved end residues are part of each CDR3. Each record gives: V gene, J gene, clone size, D gene, CDR3 protein, CDR3 DNA. The D gene is left open where the match is weak. Part of the rows lack a size; the others show once, few, many or a class for expanded clones.

TRBV20-1	TRBJ2-5	-	TRBD2	CSAELAGLETQYF	TGCAGTGCAGAACTAGCGGGGTTGGAGACCCAGTACTTC
TRBV7-3	TRBJ2-4	-	TRBD2	CASSLTQQGAGNRNIQYF	TGTGCCAGCAGCTTAACTCAGCAGGGAGCGGGGAATAGAAACATTCAGTACTTC
TRBV7-7	TRBJ2-2	-	TRBD2	CASSSFSSGGISNTGELFF	TGTGCTAGCAGCTCATTCTCTAGCGGGGGGATATCGAACACCGGGGAGCTGTTTTTT
TRBV7-9	TRBJ1-4	-	-	CASSLGGGMDGEKLFF	TGTGCCAGCAGCTTAGGGGGGGGAATGGACGGCGAAAAACTGTTTTTT
TRBV7-9	TRBJ1-1	few	-	CASSYPEMANTEAFF	TGTGCCAGCAGCTACCCGGAAATGGCGAACACTGAAGCTTTCTTT
TRBV29-1	TRBJ2-7	-	-	CSVSSGTVSYEQYF	TGCAGCGTCAGCTCCGGGACGGTCTCCTACGAGCAGTACTTC
TRBV14	TRBJ1-1	-	-	CASSQVPAEAFF	TGTGCCAGCAGCCAAGTGCCAGCTGAAGCTTTCTTT
TRBV19	TRBJ2-2	-	TRBD1	CASSKYRGREGNTGELFF	TGTGCCAGTAGTAAATACAGGGGGCGAGAGGGGAACACCGGGGAGCTGTTTTTT
TRBV20-1	TRBJ2-7	once	TRBD2	CSASPGGVLTYEQYF	TGCAGTGCTAGCCCCGGGGGGGTTCTTACCTACGAGCAGTACTTC
TRBV3-1	TRBJ2-5	few	-	CASSQDSTSQETQYF	TGTGCCAGCAGCCAAGATTCGACAAGCCAAGAGACCCAGTACTTC
TRBV5-1	TRBJ2-1	few	-	CASRWGRFGNEQFF	TGCGCCAGCCGGTGGGGTAGGTTCGGAAATGAGCAGTTCTTC
TRBV6-6	TRBJ2-5	few	-	CASSYSRAALQETQYF	TGTGCCAGCAGTTACTCGAGAGCGGCTCTTCAAGAGACCCAGTACTTC
TRBV7-2	TRBJ2-1	few	-	CASSPEVADEQFF	TGTGCCAGCAGCCCGGAGGTTGCCGATGAGCAGTTCTTC
TRBV5-1	TRBJ2-1	-	TRBD1	CASSTGTGGADEQFF	TGCGCCAGCAGCACGGGGACAGGGGGAGCGGATGAGCAGTTCTTC
TRBV20-1	TRBJ2-7	-	-	CSASTGGTSSYEQYF	TGCAGTGCTAGTACTGGCGGGACAAGCTCCTACGAGCAGTACTTC
TRBV7-9	TRBJ1-1	few	TRBD1	CASSGTGGENTEAFF	TGTGCCAGCAGCGGGACAGGGGGGGAGAACACTGAAGCTTTCTTT
TRBV20-1	TRBJ2-5	-	-	CSAQDSSQETQYF	TGCAGTGCCCAGGACAGCTCGCAAGAGACCCAGTACTTC
TRBV11-1	TRBJ2-1	few	-	CASSFMGEQFF	TGTGCCAGCAGCTTCATGGGGGAGCAGTTCTTC
TRBV29-1	TRBJ2-7	-	TRBD1	CSVGTGNYEQYF	TGCAGCGTTGGGACAGGGAACTACGAGCAGTACTTC
TRBV6-4	TRBJ2-5	-	TRBD2	CASSRLAGPQETQYF	TGTGCCAGCAGTAGGCTAGCGGGACCGCAAGAGACCCAGTACTTC
TRBV29-1	TRBJ1-1	few	-	CSGEQGPEAFF	TGCAGCGGTGAGCAGGGGCCTGAAGCTTTCTTT
TRBV15	TRBJ1-1	-	-	CATSRAQGLNTEAFF	TGTGCCACCAGCAGAGCTCAGGGCTTGAACACTGAAGCTTTCTTT
TRBV10-3	TRBJ2-1	once	-	CAISEGLVEQFF	TGTGCCATCAGTGAGGGTCTGGTTGAGCAGTTCTTC
TRBV3-1	TRBJ2-7	-	-	CASSQALGNPYEQYF	TGTGCCAGCAGCCAAGCACTAGGGAATCCCTACGAGCAGTACTTC
TRBV6-2/TRBV6-3	TRBJ2-2	many	TRBD2	CASSNGLAGVNTGELFF	TGTGCCAGCAGTAACGGACTAGCGGGAGTAAACACCGGGGAGCTGTTTTTT
TRBV14	TRBJ2-7	-	-	CASSQDLAGPYEQYF	TGTGCCAGCAGCCAAGATCTGGCCGGACCCTACGAGCAGTACTTC
TRBV5-1	TRBJ1-2	few	TRBD1	CASSRPNRGGHYGYTF	TGCGCCAGCAGCCGCCCGAACAGGGGAGGTCACTATGGCTACACCTTC
TRBV29-1	TRBJ1-1	-	-	CSVGLSGSLGLAFF	TGCAGCGTTGGCTTGTCGGGCAGTCTCGGATTGGCTTTCTTT
TRBV15	TRBJ1-1	-	-	CATSRDLGGYAEAFF	TGTGCCACCAGCAGAGATCTTGGTGGTTACGCTGAAGCTTTCTTT
TRBV25-1	TRBJ1-1	-	-	CASKGGGSTEAFF	TGTGCCAGCAAGGGAGGAGGTTCGACTGAAGCTTTCTTT
TRBV20-1	TRBJ1-2	-	-	CSARVVRPNYGHTF	TGCAGTGCTAGAGTGGTACGGCCTAACTATGGCCACACCTTC
TRBV5-1	TRBJ1-2	-	-	CASRGSRAGYTF	TGCGCCAGCAGGGGAAGTAGGGCTGGCTACACCTTC
TRBV11-2	TRBJ2-5	-	-	CASSLVLGSQYF	TGTGCCAGCAGCTTAGTACTCGGATCCCAGTACTTC
TRBV7-2	TRBJ2-5	-	TRBD2	CASSKTSESYERYF	TGTGCCAGCAGCAAGACTAGCGAGTCCTACGAGCGGTACTTC
TRBV7-2	TRBJ2-2	once	-	CASSNRVTGELFF	TGTGCCAGCAGCAATCGAGTCACCGGGGAGCTGTTTTTT
TRBV7-2	TRBJ2-1	-	TRBD2	CASSRGLAGIEQFF	TGTGCCAGCAGCAGGGGACTAGCGGGAATTGAGCAGTTCTTC
TRBV29-1	TRBJ2-2	-	-	CSVPGIGELFF	TGCAGCGTTCCAGGGATCGGGGAGCTGTTTTTT
TRBV19	TRBJ2-6	-	-	CASSIATAGANVLTF	TGTGCCAGTAGTATAGCGACTGCTGGGGCCAACGTCCTGACTTTC
TRBV5-1	TRBJ2-1	-	-	CASISMNNEQFF	TGCGCCAGCATCTCTATGAACAATGAGCAGTTCTTC
TRBV6-2/TRBV6-3	TRBJ2-5	-	-	CASSQQTTQETQYF	TGTGCCAGCAGTCAACAAACTACCCAAGAGACCCAGTACTTC
TRBV4-3	TRBJ2-3	-	-	CASSQDLGGSADTQYF	TGCGCCAGCAGCCAAGACTTGGGTGGGTCGGCAGATACGCAGTATTTT
TRBV7-9	TRBJ1-2	few	-	CASSKGGELYGYTF	TGTGCCAGCAGCAAAGGAGGGGAGCTCTATGGCTACACCTTC
TRBV7-9	TRBJ2-7	few	TRBD1	CASSTGQGHYEQYF	TGTGCCAGCAGCACGGGACAGGGGCACTACGAGCAGTACTTC
TRBV11-2	TRBJ2-4	-	-	CASSLIGTPRNIQYF	TGTGCCAGCAGCTTAATAGGGACACCTAGAAACATTCAGTACTTC
TRBV30	TRBJ2-7	few	-	CAWSVSYEQYF	TGTGCCTGGAGTGTTTCCTACGAGCAGTACTTC
TRBV14	TRBJ1-2	-	-	CASSKANNGYTF	TGTGCCAGCTCTAAAGCTAACAATGGCTACACCTTC
TRBV19	TRBJ1-2	-	-	CAVRLAPGWRDYGYTF	TGTGCCGTCAGGCTGGCACCCGGTTGGCGGGACTATGGCTACACCTTC
TRBV27	TRBJ1-1	-	-	CASSFSPPGLRAFF	TGTGCCAGCAGTTTTTCCCCACCGGGACTGAGGGCTTTCTTT
TRBV11-2	TRBJ1-4	-	TRBD1	CASSSVAGQQKKLFF	TGTGCCAGCAGCTCTGTGGCGGGACAGCAAAAAAAACTGTTTTTT
TRBV2	TRBJ2-2	-	-	CASGGYTGELFF	TGTGCCAGCGGGGGCTACACCGGGGAGCTGTTTTTT
TRBV2	TRBJ2-7	-	TRBD2	CASSVETSGRPPYEQYF	TGTGCCAGCAGTGTCGAGACTAGCGGGAGGCCCCCCTACGAGCAGTACTTC
TRBV6-5	TRBJ1-6	-	-	CASRPGENGSPLHF	TGTGCCAGCCGACCAGGGGAAAACGGTTCACCCCTCCACTTT